This T cell receptor (beta chain) stems from a study of Graves' ophthalmopathy and Graves' hyperthyroidism. Points from the study as a whole: From stable hyperthyroidism, ophthalmopathy was separated by a 13-signature model with 85% to 90% sensitivity and approximately 84% specificity.

With regard to this clonotype: Its cognate antigen is unknown.

TCR beta CDR3 regions were amplified from RNA transcripts. After a first-round RT-PCR with HTBI primers, a second-round multiplex PCR was run. TCRdb re-derived calls from the multiplex PCR reads in MiXCR, one entry per CDR3 protein. Among 500,000 to 700,000 distinct CDR3 sequences listed, about 40% were seen once. Germline-derived CDR1 and CDR2 are KGHDR and SFDVKD. Trimming stripped 5 bases from V and 7 bases from J, with 22 bases between. This CDR3 spans 16 amino acids. This sequence joins TRBV24-1 and TRBJ1-1; D is uncertain. Input material: peripheral blood or thyroid tissue (not recorded which). The source is an adult man with Graves' hyperthyroidism. The CDR3 sequence is CATSAARGVEYNEAFF. Here the CDR3 DNA reads TGTGCCACCAGTGCCGCACGGGGTGTCGAGTACAATGAAGCTTTCTTT.